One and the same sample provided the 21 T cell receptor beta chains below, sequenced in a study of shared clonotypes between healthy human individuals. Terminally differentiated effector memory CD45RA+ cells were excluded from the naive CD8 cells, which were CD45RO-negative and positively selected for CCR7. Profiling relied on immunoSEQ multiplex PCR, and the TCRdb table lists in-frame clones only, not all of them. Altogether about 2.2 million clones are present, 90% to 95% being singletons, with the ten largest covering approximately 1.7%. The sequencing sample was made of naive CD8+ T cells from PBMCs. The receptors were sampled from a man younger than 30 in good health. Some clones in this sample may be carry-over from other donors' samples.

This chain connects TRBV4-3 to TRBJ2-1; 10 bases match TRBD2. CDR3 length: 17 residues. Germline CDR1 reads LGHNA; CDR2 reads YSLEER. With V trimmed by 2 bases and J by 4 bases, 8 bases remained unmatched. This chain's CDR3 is CASSQWASGSWYNEQFF. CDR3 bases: TGCGCCAGCAGCCAATGGGCTAGCGGGAGTTGGTACAATGAGCAGTTCTTC.

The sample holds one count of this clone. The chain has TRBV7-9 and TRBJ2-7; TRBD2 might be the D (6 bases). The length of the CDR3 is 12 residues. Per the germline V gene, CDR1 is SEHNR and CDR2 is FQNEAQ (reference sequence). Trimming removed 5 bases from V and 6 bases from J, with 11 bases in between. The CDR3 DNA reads TGTGCCAGCAGCGGCGGACTACTCGAGCAGTACTTC. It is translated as CASSGGLLEQYF.

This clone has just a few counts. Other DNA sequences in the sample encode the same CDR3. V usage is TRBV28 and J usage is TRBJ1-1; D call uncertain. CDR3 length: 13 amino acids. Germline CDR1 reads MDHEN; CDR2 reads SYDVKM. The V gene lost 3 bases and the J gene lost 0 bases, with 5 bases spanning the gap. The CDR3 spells CASSFELNTEAFF. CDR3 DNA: TGTGCCAGCAGTTTTGAGTTGAACACTGAAGCTTTCTTT.

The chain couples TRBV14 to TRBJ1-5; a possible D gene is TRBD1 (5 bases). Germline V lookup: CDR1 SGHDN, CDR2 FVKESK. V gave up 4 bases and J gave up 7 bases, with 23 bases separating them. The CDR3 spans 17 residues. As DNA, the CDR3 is TGTGCCAGCAGCCCAAGGGGACTATATGGGCATGGGCAGCCCCAGCATTTT. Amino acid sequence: CASSPRGLYGHGQPQHF.

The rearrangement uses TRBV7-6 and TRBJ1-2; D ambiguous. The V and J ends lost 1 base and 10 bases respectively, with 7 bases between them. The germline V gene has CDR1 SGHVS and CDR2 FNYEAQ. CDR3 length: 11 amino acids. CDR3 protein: CASSLGRTYTF. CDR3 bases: TGTGCCAGCAGCTTAGGGAGGACCTACACCTTC. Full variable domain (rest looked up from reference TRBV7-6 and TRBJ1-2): GAGVSQSPRYKVTKRGQDVALRCDPISGHVSLYWYRQALGQGPEFLTYFNYEAQQDKSGLPNDRFSAERPEGSISTLTIQRTEQRDSAMYRCASSLGRTYTFGSGTRLTVV.

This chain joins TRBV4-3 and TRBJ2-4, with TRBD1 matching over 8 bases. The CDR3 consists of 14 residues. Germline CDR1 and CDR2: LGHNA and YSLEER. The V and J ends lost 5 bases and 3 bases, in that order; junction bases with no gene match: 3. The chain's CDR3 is CASSDRGNKNIQYF. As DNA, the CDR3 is TGCGCCAGCAGCGACAGGGGCAACAAAAACATTCAGTACTTC.

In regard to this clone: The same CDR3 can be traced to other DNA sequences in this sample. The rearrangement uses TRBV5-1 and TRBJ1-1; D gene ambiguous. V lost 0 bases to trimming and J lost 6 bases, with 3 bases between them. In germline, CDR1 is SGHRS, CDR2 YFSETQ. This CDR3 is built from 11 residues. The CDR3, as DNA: TGCGCCAGCAGCTTGGGCGCTGAAGCTTTCTTT. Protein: CASSLGAEAFF.

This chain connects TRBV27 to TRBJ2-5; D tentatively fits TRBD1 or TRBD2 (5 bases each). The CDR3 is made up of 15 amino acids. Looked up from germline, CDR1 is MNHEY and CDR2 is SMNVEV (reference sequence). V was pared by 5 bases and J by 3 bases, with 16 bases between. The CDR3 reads CASSNPARGEETQYF. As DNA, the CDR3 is TGTGCCAGCAGTAACCCCGCGCGAGGGGAAGAGACCCAGTACTTC.

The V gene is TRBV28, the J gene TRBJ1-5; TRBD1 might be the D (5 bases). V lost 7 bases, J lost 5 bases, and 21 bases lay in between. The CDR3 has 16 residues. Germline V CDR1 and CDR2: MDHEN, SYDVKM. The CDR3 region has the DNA TGTGCCAGCATCCCAGCCGGCCAGGGCGAGGATCAGCCCCAGCATTTT. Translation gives CASIPAGQGEDQPQHF.

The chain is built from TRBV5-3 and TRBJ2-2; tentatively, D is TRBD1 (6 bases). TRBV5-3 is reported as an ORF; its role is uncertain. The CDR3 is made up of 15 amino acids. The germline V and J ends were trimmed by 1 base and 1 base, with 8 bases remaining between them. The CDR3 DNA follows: TGTGCCAGAAGCTTGTGGGACAAGAACACCGGGGAGCTGTTTTTT. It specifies CARSLWDKNTGELFF.

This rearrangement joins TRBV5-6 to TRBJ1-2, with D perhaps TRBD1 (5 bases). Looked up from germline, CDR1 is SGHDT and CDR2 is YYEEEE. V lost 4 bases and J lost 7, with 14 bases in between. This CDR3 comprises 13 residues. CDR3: CASSDDRLGGYTF. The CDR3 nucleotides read TGTGCCAGCAGCGATGACAGATTAGGTGGCTACACCTTC.

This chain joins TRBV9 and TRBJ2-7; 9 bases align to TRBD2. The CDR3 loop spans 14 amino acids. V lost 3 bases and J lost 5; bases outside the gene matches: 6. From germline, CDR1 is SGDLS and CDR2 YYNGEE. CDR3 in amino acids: CASSGSGSYHEQYF. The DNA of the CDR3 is TGTGCCAGCAGCGGTAGCGGGAGTTACCACGAGCAGTACTTC.

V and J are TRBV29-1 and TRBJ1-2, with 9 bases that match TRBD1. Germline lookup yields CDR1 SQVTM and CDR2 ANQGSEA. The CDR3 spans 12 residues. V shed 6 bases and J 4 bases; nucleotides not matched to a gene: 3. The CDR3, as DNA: TGCAGCGTACAGGGGGCAAGCTATGGCTACACCTTC. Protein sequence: CSVQGASYGYTF.

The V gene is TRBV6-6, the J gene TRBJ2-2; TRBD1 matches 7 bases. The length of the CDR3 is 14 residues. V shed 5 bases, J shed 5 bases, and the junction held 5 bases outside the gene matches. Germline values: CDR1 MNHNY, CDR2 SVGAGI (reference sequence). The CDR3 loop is CASSAYRGTGELFF. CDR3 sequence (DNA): TGTGCCAGCAGTGCATACAGGGGAACCGGGGAGCTGTTTTTT.

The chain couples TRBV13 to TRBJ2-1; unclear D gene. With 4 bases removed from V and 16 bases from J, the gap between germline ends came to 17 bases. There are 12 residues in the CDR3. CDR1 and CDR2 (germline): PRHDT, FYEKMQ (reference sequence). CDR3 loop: CASSSLRTAGFF. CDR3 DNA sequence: TGTGCCAGCAGCTCCTTAAGGACCGCCGGCTTCTTC.

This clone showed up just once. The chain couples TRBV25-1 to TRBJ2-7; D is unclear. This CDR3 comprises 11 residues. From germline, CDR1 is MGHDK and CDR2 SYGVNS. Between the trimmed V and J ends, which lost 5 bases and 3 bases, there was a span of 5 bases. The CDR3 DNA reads TGTGCCAGCAGTTCTATCTACGAGCAGTACTTC. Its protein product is CASSSIYEQYF.

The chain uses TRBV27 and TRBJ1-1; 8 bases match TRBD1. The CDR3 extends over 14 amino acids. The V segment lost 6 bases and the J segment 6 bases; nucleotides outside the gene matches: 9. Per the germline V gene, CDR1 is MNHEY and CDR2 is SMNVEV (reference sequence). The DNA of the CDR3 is TGTGCCAGCAGGGGAAGACAGGGGCGGCCTGAAGCTTTCTTT. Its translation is CASRGRQGRPEAFF.

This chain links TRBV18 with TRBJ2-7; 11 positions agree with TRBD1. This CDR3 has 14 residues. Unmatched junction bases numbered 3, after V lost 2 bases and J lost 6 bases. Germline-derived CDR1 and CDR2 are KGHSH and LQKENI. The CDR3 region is CASSPGTGGLEQYF. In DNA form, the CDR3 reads TGTGCCAGCTCACCAGGGACAGGGGGGCTCGAGCAGTACTTC. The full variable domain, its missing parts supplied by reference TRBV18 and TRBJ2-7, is NAGVMQNPRHLVRRRGQEARLRCSPMKGHSHVYWYRQLPEEGLKFMVYLQKENIIDESGMPKERFSAEFPKEGPSILRIQQVVRGDSAAYFCASSPGTGGLEQYFGPGTRLTVT.

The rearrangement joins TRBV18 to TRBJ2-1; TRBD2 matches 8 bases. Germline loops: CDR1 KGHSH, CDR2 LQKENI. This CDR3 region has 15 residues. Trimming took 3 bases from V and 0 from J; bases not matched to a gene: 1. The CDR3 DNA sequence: TGTGCCAGCTCACCGGGACTAGGCTCCTACAATGAGCAGTTCTTC. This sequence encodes CASSPGLGSYNEQFF. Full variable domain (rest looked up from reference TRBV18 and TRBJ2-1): NAGVMQNPRHLVRRRGQEARLRCSPMKGHSHVYWYRQLPEEGLKFMVYLQKENIIDESGMPKERFSAEFPKEGPSILRIQQVVRGDSAAYFCASSPGLGSYNEQFFGPGTRLTVL.

In DNA form, the CDR3 reads TGTGCCAGCAGCCCGAGGGGAGGAGAGACCCAGTACTTC. It translates to CASSPRGGETQYF. The chain carries TRBV5-5 and TRBJ2-5; maybe TRBD2 (6 bases). V was clipped by 4 bases and J by 4 bases, with 11 bases between them. Germline V gives CDR1 SGHKS, CDR2 YYEKEE (reference sequence). The CDR3 totals 13 residues.

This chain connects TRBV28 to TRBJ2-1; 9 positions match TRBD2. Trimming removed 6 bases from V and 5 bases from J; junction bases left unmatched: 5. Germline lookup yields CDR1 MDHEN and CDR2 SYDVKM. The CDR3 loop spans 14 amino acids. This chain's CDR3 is CASSIAGENNEQFF. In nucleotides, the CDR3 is TGTGCCAGCAGCATAGCGGGAGAAAACAATGAGCAGTTCTTC.